The 13 T cell receptor beta chains given below trace back to one sample, sequenced in a study of OX40 agonist ivuxolimab in advanced cancers. The data were produced by immunoSEQ multiplex PCR, yet TCRdb's version contains in-frame clones alone and is incomplete. The repertoire holds tens of thousands of clones, with approximately 80% as singletons. Source: CD4+ or CD8+ T cells sorted from blood, taken in a trial of the OX40 agonist ivuxolimab. The source is an adult with an advanced solid tumor such as melanoma, head and neck, liver or kidney cancer.

CDR3 sequence: CASSSPQETQYF. The DNA for the CDR3 is TGTGCCAGCAGTTCGCCCCAAGAGACCCAGTACTTC. The chain links TRBV6-1 to TRBJ2-5; D call uncertain. V lost 5 bases and J lost 1, with 5 bases in between. CDR1 is MNHNS, CDR2 SASEGT, per germline. There are 12 residues in the CDR3.

The chain is built from TRBV7-7 and TRBJ2-7, with TRBD2 matching 7 bases. V was clipped by 1 base and J by 11 bases; unmatched bases: 11. The CDR3 extends over 14 amino acids. CDR1 and CDR2 from the germline V gene are SSHAT and FNYEAQ (reference sequence). The CDR3, as DNA: TGTGCCAGCAGCTTAGGGGAAGGGACTACTCCCAAGTACTTC. Translation: CASSLGEGTTPKYF.

This sequence joins TRBV6-5 and TRBJ2-2, with D unresolved. With 2 bases removed from V and 8 bases from J, the gap between germline ends came to 9 bases. Germline values: CDR1 MNHEY, CDR2 SVGAGI. The CDR3 runs to 13 residues. The CDR3 region is CASSYPDGGELFF. The CDR3 DNA is TGTGCCAGCAGTTACCCCGATGGAGGGGAGCTGTTTTTT.

V gene TRBV4-3 combines with J gene TRBJ1-4, with D maybe TRBD1 (5 bases). V was shortened by 0 bases and J by 8 bases, with 16 bases between the two germline ends. The CDR3 runs 16 residues. Germline assignment: CDR1 LGHNA and CDR2 YSLEER. Here the CDR3 reads CASSQDRTGRGEKLFF. CDR3 bases: TGCGCCAGCAGCCAAGATAGGACGGGGCGCGGGGAAAAACTGTTTTTT.

The chain employs TRBV23-1 and TRBJ1-5; D might be TRBD1 (6 bases). TRBV23-1 counts as an open reading frame of uncertain function. Trimming took off 2 bases at V and 3 bases at J, with 17 bases between the two ends. CDR3 size: 17 residues. CDR3 in amino acids: CASSQGGPRGLNQPQHF. CDR3 in DNA: TGCGCCAGCAGTCAAGGGGGGCCCCGGGGGCTCAATCAGCCCCAGCATTTT.

The CDR3 DNA is TGTGCCAGCAGACCAGGACAGAACACTGAAGCTTTCTTT. This gives the protein CASRPGQNTEAFF. The chain recombines TRBV6-5 with TRBJ1-1; tentatively, D is TRBD1 (5 bases). V was pared by 6 bases and J by 1 base, with 9 bases between. From germline, CDR1 is MNHEY and CDR2 SVGAGI. The CDR3 sequence is 13 residues long.

This chain connects TRBV5-6 to TRBJ2-5; D assignment may be TRBD1 or TRBD2 (6 bases each). The CDR3 covers 13 residues. V was pared by 2 bases and J by 5 bases, with 10 bases between. The germline CDR1 and CDR2 sequences are SGHDT and YYEEEE. For the CDR3, the DNA is TGTGCCAGCAGCTTAGGGGGGTGGGAGACCCAGTACTTC. Translated: CASSLGGWETQYF.

This clone turned up a few times. The V gene is TRBV7-9, the J gene TRBJ1-2; 7 bases are a match to TRBD1. CDR1 is SEHNR, CDR2 FQNEAQ, per germline (reference sequence). Unmatched junction bases numbered 11, after V lost 6 bases and J lost 4 bases. The CDR3 is 15 residues long. The CDR3 nucleotides read TGTGCCAGCAGAATTGGTGACGACAGGGTCTATGGCTACACCTTC. It yields the protein CASRIGDDRVYGYTF. Variable domain in full (rest from reference TRBV7-9 and TRBJ1-2): DTGVSQNPRHKITKRGQNVTFRCDPISEHNRLYWYRQTLGQGPEFLTYFQNEAQLEKSRLLSDRFSAERPKGSFSTLEIQRTEQGDSAMYLCASRIGDDRVYGYTFGSGTRLTVV.

The chain employs TRBV13 and TRBJ2-7; tentative D call: TRBD2 (5 bases). Germline CDR1 PRHDT, CDR2 FYEKMQ (reference sequence). V was pared by 7 bases and J by 4 bases, with 23 bases between. The CDR3 is 16 amino acids. CDR3 bases: TGTGCCAGCACCTCTCAAACCCCAGGTACGGGGTACGAGCAGTACTTC. Translated, it gives CASTSQTPGTGYEQYF.

The chain links TRBV12-5 to TRBJ2-2, with D possibly matching TRBD2 (5 bases). V lost 5 bases and J 4 bases, leaving 23 bases between the germline ends. CDR1 and CDR2 (germline): LGHNT, FRNRAP. The CDR3 totals 18 residues. The CDR3 DNA is TGTGCTAGTGGTCTGGGAGTAAGCCTTGCCGCGGGCACCGGGGAGCTGTTTTTT. Its protein product is CASGLGVSLAAGTGELFF.

The chain employs TRBV9 and TRBJ1-3; 7 nucleotides match TRBD1. With V trimmed by 3 bases and J by 3 bases, 6 bases remained unmatched. CDR3 length: 15 amino acids. The germline gives CDR1 SGDLS, CDR2 YYNGEE. The CDR3 region is CASSADRLGGNTIYF. Here the CDR3 DNA reads TGTGCCAGCAGCGCGGACAGGCTAGGTGGAAACACCATATATTTT.

V gene TRBV5-3 combines with J gene TRBJ1-5; D may be TRBD1 (5 bases). TRBV5-3 is an open reading frame whose function is uncertain. V was clipped by 8 bases and J by 0 bases, with 12 bases between them. CDR3 size: 14 residues. The DNA of the CDR3 is TGTGCCAGCAGCCAAAGGGGTAGCAATCAGCCCCAGCATTTT. It is translated as CASSQRGSNQPQHF.

The chain couples TRBV6-5 to TRBJ1-2; weak D call: TRBD1 (5 bases). The V gene lost 5 bases and the J gene lost 4 bases, with 8 bases spanning the gap. The length of the CDR3 is 12 residues. Germline CDR1 and CDR2: MNHEY and SVGAGI. In nucleotides, the CDR3 is TGTGCCAGCAGTCCCGGGGGCTATGGCTACACCTTC. It specifies CASSPGGYGYTF.